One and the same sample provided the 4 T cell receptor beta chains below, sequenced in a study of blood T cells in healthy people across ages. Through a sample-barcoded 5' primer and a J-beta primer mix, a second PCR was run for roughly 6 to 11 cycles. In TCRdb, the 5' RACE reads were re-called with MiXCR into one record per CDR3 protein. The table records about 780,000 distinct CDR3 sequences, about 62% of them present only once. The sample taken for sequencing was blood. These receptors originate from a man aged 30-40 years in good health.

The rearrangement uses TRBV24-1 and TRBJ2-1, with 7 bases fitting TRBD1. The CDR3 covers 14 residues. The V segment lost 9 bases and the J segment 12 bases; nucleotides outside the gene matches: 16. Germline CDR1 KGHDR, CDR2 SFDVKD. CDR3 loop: CATRHRTGGDTQFF. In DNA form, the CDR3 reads TGTGCCACCCGCCACCGGACAGGTGGGGATACGCAGTTCTTC.

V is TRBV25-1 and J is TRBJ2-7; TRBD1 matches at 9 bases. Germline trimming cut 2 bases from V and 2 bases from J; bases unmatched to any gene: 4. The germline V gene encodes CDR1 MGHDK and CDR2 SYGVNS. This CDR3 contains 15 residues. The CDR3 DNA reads TGTGCCAGCAGTGAAACGGACAGGGGAACCTACGAGCAGTACTTC. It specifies CASSETDRGTYEQYF.

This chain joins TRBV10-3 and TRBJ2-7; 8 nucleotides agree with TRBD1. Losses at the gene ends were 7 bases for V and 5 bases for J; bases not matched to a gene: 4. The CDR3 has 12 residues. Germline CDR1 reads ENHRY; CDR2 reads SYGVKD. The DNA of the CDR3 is TGTGCCATCACCCCAGGGGGCCACGAGCAGTACTTC. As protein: CAITPGGHEQYF.

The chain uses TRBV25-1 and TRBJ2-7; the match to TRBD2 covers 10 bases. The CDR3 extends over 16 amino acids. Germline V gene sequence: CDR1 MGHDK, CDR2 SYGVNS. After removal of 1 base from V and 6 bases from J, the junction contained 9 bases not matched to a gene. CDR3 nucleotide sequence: TGTGCCAGCAGTGAATTTAAAGCGGGGGGGCGAGGCGAGCAGTACTTC. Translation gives CASSEFKAGGRGEQYF.